The rows below give T cell receptor beta chains drawn from one sample of a study of OX40 agonist ivuxolimab in advanced cancers. Libraries were prepared by immunoSEQ multiplex PCR; TCRdb keeps only in-frame clonotypes and omits some of them. The table records about 46,000 clones, 82% of them present only once. This sample comprised CD4+ or CD8+ T cells sorted from blood, obtained in a trial of the OX40 agonist ivuxolimab. Every receptor here comes from an adult with an advanced solid tumor such as melanoma, head and neck, liver or kidney cancer. Each CDR3 is given with its conserved first and last residue. D genes are given only for firm matches. Some rows mark clone size as missing; the rest say once, few, many or name a class of expanded clone.

CDR3 length: 15
clone size: -
V gene: TRBV10-3
J gene: TRBJ1-2
D gene: -
CDR3 DNA: TGTGCCATCAGCATATCCGCAAGCGAGGGCTATGGCTACACCTTC
CDR3 protein: CAISISASEGYGYTF

CDR3 length: 14
clone size: -
V gene: TRBV27
J gene: TRBJ1-6
D gene: TRBD1
CDR3 DNA: TGTGCCAGCAGTTCCCAGGGGGCCCGTTCACCCCTCCACTTT
CDR3 protein: CASSSQGARSPLHF

CDR3 length: 13
clone size: -
V gene: TRBV19
J gene: TRBJ1-1
D gene: -
CDR3 DNA: TGTGCCAGTACGAACCCTATGAACACTGAAGCTTTCTTT
CDR3 protein: CASTNPMNTEAFF

CDR3 length: 15
clone size: -
V gene: TRBV5-1
J gene: TRBJ1-2
D gene: -
CDR3 DNA: TGCGCCAGCAGCTTGGACGTAGGGGCTAACTATGGCTACACCTTC
CDR3 protein: CASSLDVGANYGYTF

CDR3 length: 14
clone size: -
V gene: TRBV27
J gene: TRBJ2-1
D gene: -
CDR3 DNA: TGTGCCAGCAGTTTAGGCAATTCCTACAATGAGCAGTTCTTC
CDR3 protein: CASSLGNSYNEQFF

CDR3 length: 12
clone size: -
V gene: TRBV7-6
J gene: TRBJ1-4
D gene: -
CDR3 DNA: TGTGCCAGCGGCAGGGAGAGGGAAAAACTGTTTTTT
CDR3 protein: CASGREREKLFF

CDR3 length: 12
clone size: -
V gene: TRBV10-2
J gene: TRBJ1-2
D gene: TRBD1
CDR3 DNA: TGCGCCAGCAGAGACAGGGCCTATGGCTACACCTTC
CDR3 protein: CASRDRAYGYTF

CDR3 length: 15
clone size: -
V gene: TRBV6-1
J gene: TRBJ1-6
D gene: -
CDR3 DNA: TGTGCCAGCAGATCCTCCGTGGAGGTTTGGTCACCCCTCCACTTT
CDR3 protein: CASRSSVEVWSPLHF

CDR3 length: 14
clone size: -
V gene: TRBV5-4
J gene: TRBJ1-1
D gene: TRBD1
CDR3 DNA: TGTGCCAGCAGCCCCAGGGGGGGGAACACTGAAGCTTTCTTT
CDR3 protein: CASSPRGGNTEAFF

CDR3 length: 13
clone size: -
V gene: TRBV15
J gene: TRBJ2-7
D gene: -
CDR3 DNA: TGTGCCACCAGGGAGGACCCCCTGAACGAGCAGTACTTC
CDR3 protein: CATREDPLNEQYF

CDR3 length: 14
clone size: -
V gene: TRBV6-1
J gene: TRBJ2-5
D gene: TRBD1
CDR3 DNA: TGTGCCAGCAGGGCCGACAGGGTCCCAGAGACCCAGTACTTC
CDR3 protein: CASRADRVPETQYF

CDR3 length: 18
clone size: -
V gene: TRBV6-4
J gene: TRBJ1-5
D gene: -
CDR3 DNA: TGTGCCAGCAGGGGGCCCCCGTCACCCGGGACCCACAATCAGCCCCAGCATTTT
CDR3 protein: CASRGPPSPGTHNQPQHF

CDR3 length: 15
clone size: -
V gene: TRBV19
J gene: TRBJ1-5
D gene: -
CDR3 DNA: TGTGCCAGTAGTCGCGGGGCGCGGGGCAATCAGCCCCAGCATTTT
CDR3 protein: CASSRGARGNQPQHF

CDR3 length: 14
clone size: -
V gene: TRBV5-1
J gene: TRBJ1-1
D gene: -
CDR3 DNA: TGCGCCAGCAGCTCCGGACAGCTGAACACTGAAGCTTTCTTT
CDR3 protein: CASSSGQLNTEAFF

CDR3 length: 14
clone size: -
V gene: TRBV18
J gene: TRBJ2-3
D gene: -
CDR3 DNA: TGTGCCAGCTCACCTATGGGGGTCACAGATACGCAGTATTTT
CDR3 protein: CASSPMGVTDTQYF

CDR3 length: 14
clone size: once
V gene: TRBV19
J gene: TRBJ1-6
D gene: -
CDR3 DNA: TGTGCCAGTAGTATCCCAGGGGCGAATTCACCCCTCCACTTT
CDR3 protein: CASSIPGANSPLHF

CDR3 length: 15
clone size: -
V gene: TRBV7-2
J gene: TRBJ1-3
D gene: -
CDR3 DNA: TGTGCCAGCAGCTTAGGACAGACAGCTGGAAACACCATATATTTT
CDR3 protein: CASSLGQTAGNTIYF

CDR3 length: 17
clone size: -
V gene: TRBV19
J gene: TRBJ2-2
D gene: -
CDR3 DNA: TGTGCCAGTAGATTTAATCGTGGGGGGAAAGGAACCGGGGAGCTGTTTTTT
CDR3 protein: CASRFNRGGKGTGELFF

CDR3 length: 15
clone size: -
V gene: TRBV5-1
J gene: TRBJ2-5
D gene: -
CDR3 DNA: TGCGCCAGCAGCTTGGATCAGGCGGTCCAAGAGACCCAGTACTTC
CDR3 protein: CASSLDQAVQETQYF

CDR3 length: 13
clone size: once
V gene: TRBV10-2
J gene: TRBJ1-1
D gene: -
CDR3 DNA: TGCGCCAGCAGAAGGGGAGAGAACACTGAAGCTTTCTTT
CDR3 protein: CASRRGENTEAFF

CDR3 length: 13
clone size: few
V gene: TRBV11-1
J gene: TRBJ2-1
D gene: -
CDR3 DNA: TGTGCCAGCAGTCCGGGATTCTACAATGAGCAGTTCTTC
CDR3 protein: CASSPGFYNEQFF

CDR3 length: 14
clone size: -
V gene: TRBV5-6
J gene: TRBJ1-2
D gene: -
CDR3 DNA: TGTGCCAGCAGCTTGGAATCGGTTAACTATGGCTACACCTTC
CDR3 protein: CASSLESVNYGYTF

CDR3 length: 14
clone size: -
V gene: TRBV6-1
J gene: TRBJ1-4
D gene: TRBD1
CDR3 DNA: TGTGCCAGCAGTGAAGGCGGACAGGGGGGAAAACTGTTTTTT
CDR3 protein: CASSEGGQGGKLFF

CDR3 length: 15
clone size: few
V gene: TRBV12-5
J gene: TRBJ1-1
D gene: -
CDR3 DNA: TGTGCTAGTGGTTTTGGCGAGACAGCCAACACTGAAGCTTTCTTT
CDR3 protein: CASGFGETANTEAFF

CDR3 length: 15
clone size: -
V gene: TRBV10-3
J gene: TRBJ2-1
D gene: -
CDR3 DNA: TGTGCCATCAGGGGGGGCCAGGGCCAATACAATGAGCAGTTCTTC
CDR3 protein: CAIRGGQGQYNEQFF

CDR3 length: 15
clone size: -
V gene: TRBV7-8
J gene: TRBJ2-2
D gene: TRBD2
CDR3 DNA: TGTGCCAGCAGCTCGACTAGCGGCAACACCGGGGAGCTGTTTTTT
CDR3 protein: CASSSTSGNTGELFF

CDR3 length: 14
clone size: -
V gene: TRBV19
J gene: TRBJ1-2
D gene: -
CDR3 DNA: TGTGCCAGTAGGCGGGCAACCACGTTCTATGGCTACACCTTC
CDR3 protein: CASRRATTFYGYTF

CDR3 length: 13
clone size: few
V gene: TRBV2
J gene: TRBJ1-5
D gene: -
CDR3 DNA: TGTGCCAGCAACCAGTGGGGGGATCAGCCCCAGCATTTT
CDR3 protein: CASNQWGDQPQHF

CDR3 length: 16
clone size: -
V gene: TRBV18
J gene: TRBJ1-1
D gene: -
CDR3 DNA: TGTGCCAGCTCACCAGGGGGTCGGATGATGGGCACTGAAGCTTTCTTT
CDR3 protein: CASSPGGRMMGTEAFF

CDR3 length: 15
clone size: -
V gene: TRBV5-6
J gene: TRBJ1-2
D gene: -
CDR3 DNA: TGTGCCAGCAGCTTGGATCCAGGAACGATTTATGGCTACACCTTC
CDR3 protein: CASSLDPGTIYGYTF

CDR3 length: 15
clone size: -
V gene: TRBV12-2
J gene: TRBJ1-1
D gene: -
CDR3 DNA: TGTGCAAGTCGCTTAACCCGAAGGGGTTACACTGAAGCTTTCTTT
CDR3 protein: CASRLTRRGYTEAFF

CDR3 length: 15
clone size: -
V gene: TRBV11-2
J gene: TRBJ2-5
D gene: -
CDR3 DNA: TGTGCCAGCAGCTTATACCGGGGTGGCCAAGAGACCCAGTACTTC
CDR3 protein: CASSLYRGGQETQYF

CDR3 length: 14
clone size: -
V gene: TRBV4-2
J gene: TRBJ1-2
D gene: TRBD1
CDR3 DNA: TGTGCCAGCAGCCAAGGTGATAGGGGGCAGGGCTACACCTTC
CDR3 protein: CASSQGDRGQGYTF

CDR3 length: 16
clone size: -
V gene: TRBV5-4
J gene: TRBJ2-2
D gene: TRBD2
CDR3 DNA: TGTGCCAGCAGCTTGACTAGCGGGGGGGCGGCCGGGGAGCTGTTTTTT
CDR3 protein: CASSLTSGGAAGELFF

CDR3 length: 16
clone size: -
V gene: TRBV5-1
J gene: TRBJ2-1
D gene: TRBD2
CDR3 DNA: TGCGCCAGCAGCTCGCTGGCTAGCGGGGGGTACAATGAGCAGTTCTTC
CDR3 protein: CASSSLASGGYNEQFF

CDR3 length: 16
clone size: -
V gene: TRBV7-2
J gene: TRBJ1-1
D gene: -
CDR3 DNA: TGTGCCAGCAGCTTAGTGCAGGGCCCCCCTGGAAGATCAGCTTTCTTT
CDR3 protein: CASSLVQGPPGRSAFF

CDR3 length: 13
clone size: once
V gene: TRBV28
J gene: TRBJ1-2
D gene: -
CDR3 DNA: TGTGCCAGCACCCTAACAGGAGCCTATGGCTACACCTTC
CDR3 protein: CASTLTGAYGYTF

CDR3 length: 16
clone size: -
V gene: TRBV1
J gene: TRBJ1-1
D gene: -
CDR3 DNA: TGCACCAGCAGCCAAGGGGGCACAGGGGGCGAGGGAAAAGCTTTCTTT
CDR3 protein: CTSSQGGTGGEGKAFF

CDR3 length: 14
clone size: -
V gene: TRBV2
J gene: TRBJ2-3
D gene: TRBD2
CDR3 DNA: TGTGCCAGCAGGGCGGGGGGGCTTGTAGATACGCAGTATTTT
CDR3 protein: CASRAGGLVDTQYF

CDR3 length: 15
clone size: -
V gene: TRBV14
J gene: TRBJ1-2
D gene: TRBD1
CDR3 DNA: TGTGCCAGCAGCCAAGGACGGGGACAGGGACATGGCTACACCTTC
CDR3 protein: CASSQGRGQGHGYTF

CDR3 length: 15
clone size: -
V gene: TRBV7-2
J gene: TRBJ2-5
D gene: -
CDR3 DNA: TGTGCCAGCAGCCCCCAAGGCAACAGGCTTGGGACCCAGTACTTC
CDR3 protein: CASSPQGNRLGTQYF